Sequencing of this T cell receptor (beta chain) was carried out in a study of blood T cell repertoires in COVID-19 (dated by TCRdb to 2018 to 2020). For context, the study as a whole: Collaborator samples came from the United States, Italy and Spain and covered acute and convalescent phases of COVID-19. The samples were drawn from two sources: the first 160 participants of the ongoing ImmuneRACE study, and over 950 subjects contributed by 6 global collaborators. The sample metadata nearly always contained a de-identified subject ID, COVID-19 status, age in years and sex. A freely available public database, intended as a resource for researchers studying the immune response to SARS-CoV-2, is where the repertoires were released. The dataset comprised deeply sampled blood TCRbeta repertoires from subjects exposed to, actively infected with, or recovered from COVID-19. Where available, HLA class I and class II types were taken from metadata supplied by the sample provider and were not determined by assay-based typing. The material from the prospective study consisted of cDNA or gDNA derived from T cells, B-cell-depleted T cells, or PBMCs. General conclusions and limits of the study: Clinical and demographic metadata were provided uncurated, with the amount varying by source and participant.

Comments on this clone: It lacks a known antigen. No much larger clone is present one base from it, and per-base qualities are unavailable.

From a lookup of the germline V gene, CDR1 and CDR2 are MNHEY and SVGEGT. Including the terminal cysteine and phenylalanine, the CDR3 comprises 12 residues. Left in the record is the CDR3 DNA by itself, 36 bases read in frame from the first base. V and J are truncated by 4 bases and 8 bases respectively, leaving an intervening sequence of 10 bases. The immunoSEQ Assay, a bias-controlled multiplex PCR, was used to amplify TCRbeta CDR3 regions from genomic DNA. The authors' analysis ran thus. Within the assay, amplification of reference gene primers was used to estimate how many nucleated cells each sample contained. To quantify the absolute abundance of each unique TCRbeta CDR3 rearrangement, sequence reads were collapsed and filtered. For each sample, productive Simpson clonality was calculated as the square root of Simpson's diversity index over productive rearrangements. Here the immuneACCESS table is served through TCRdb, limited to in-frame sequences with V and J called. Missing clones are a known gap in these copies; in checked studies unresolved V genes cover under half, and the rest lacks a known reason. That table furnishes V, J and clone size, whereas the DNA furnished D and trimming. The sample table lists approximately 220,000 clones, 80% to 90% of them with a count of one. The ten largest clones represent 8% to 10% of the sample.

Collaborating institutions collected whole blood in K2EDTA tubes following their own protocols. For TCRbeta analysis, collaborator samples were shipped as frozen whole blood, as isolated PBMCs, or as DNA extracted from either sample type. The specimen sequenced was peripheral blood. Rearrangement joined TRBV6-2 or TRBV6-3 to TRBJ2-3; possibly the D gene is TRBD2, per 6 matching bases. The source is a woman between 50 and 59 years old with acute or convalescent COVID-19. The CDR3 protein: CASSSQAGTQYF. The bases read TGTGCCAGCAGTTCTCAAGCGGGTACGCAGTATTTT.